The 10 T cell receptor beta chains below all came from one sample that was sequenced in a study of blood T cell repertoires in COVID-19. Assay: immunoSEQ multiplex PCR; the TCRdb copy retains only in-frame clones and omits some. The sample has about 480,000 clones, approximately 88% seen once; the top ten hold over 1.5%. The sequencing input was PBMCs or T cells enriched from blood (not recorded which). These receptors were obtained from a woman aged 40 to 50 who had recovered from COVID-19.

The CDR3 protein is CASSQSLGRNTEAFF. The CDR3, as DNA: TGCGCCAGCAGCCAATCTTTAGGGAGGAACACTGAAGCTTTCTTT. The chain joins TRBV4-3 to TRBJ1-1; D unresolved. CDR1 and CDR2 from the germline V gene are LGHNA and YSLEER. There are 15 residues in the CDR3. V was shortened by 2 bases and J by 1 base, with 11 bases between the two germline ends.

This chain joins TRBV6-1 and TRBJ2-3, with 10 bases lining up with TRBD2. V shed 2 bases, J shed 3 bases, and the junction held 5 bases outside the gene matches. This CDR3 region has 16 residues. CDR1 and CDR2 from the germline V gene are MNHNS and SASEGT. The CDR3 DNA is TGTGCCAGCAGTGAACTAGCGGGAGTGCAGACAGATACGCAGTATTTT. Protein sequence: CASSELAGVQTDTQYF.

The rearrangement joins TRBV6-2 or TRBV6-3 to TRBJ1-3; a possible D gene is TRBD1 (5 bases). The germline CDR1 and CDR2 sequences are MNHEY and SVGEGT. The CDR3 is made up of 19 amino acids. Between the trimmed V and J ends, which lost 5 bases and 0 bases, there was a span of 23 bases. CDR3 sequence: CASSRAGTQRDGSGNTIYF. For the CDR3, the DNA is TGTGCCAGCAGTCGGGCCGGGACTCAACGGGACGGCTCTGGAAACACCATATATTTT.

The chain has TRBV27 and TRBJ1-2, with 10 bases identical to TRBD1. The CDR3 covers 14 residues. In germline, CDR1 is MNHEY, CDR2 SMNVEV (reference sequence). J lost 3 bases, V lost 5 bases, and 3 bases had no gene match. CDR3 residues: CASSLGQGDYGYTF. The CDR3 bases are TGTGCCAGCAGTCTCGGACAGGGGGACTATGGCTACACCTTC.

The chain carries TRBV27 and TRBJ1-2; D uncertain. This CDR3 comprises 15 residues. Germline lookup yields CDR1 MNHEY and CDR2 SMNVEV (reference sequence). Trimming pared 2 bases from V and 3 bases from J, leaving 13 bases between. The CDR3, as DNA: TGTGCCAGCAGTTTACTCGCGGACGGGGACTATGGCTACACCTTC. Its translation: CASSLLADGDYGYTF.

The chain couples TRBV19 to TRBJ2-7; D possibly corresponds to TRBD2 (6 bases). Germline V CDR1 and CDR2: LNHDA, SQIVND (reference sequence). The germline V and J ends were trimmed by 10 bases and 2 bases, with 21 bases remaining between them. The CDR3 sequence is 15 residues long. The CDR3 sequence is CATSRGTHPTYEQYF. The CDR3 DNA sequence: TGTGCCACTTCACGAGGGACTCACCCAACCTACGAGCAGTACTTC.

This chain uses TRBV18 with TRBJ2-3, with 8 bases lining up with TRBD1. This CDR3 is built from 18 residues. CDR1 and CDR2 from the germline V gene are KGHSH and LQKENI. V lost 0 bases and J lost 6; bases outside the gene matches: 14. The CDR3 sequence: CASSPPNRGWVNSDTQYF. The CDR3 DNA reads as TGTGCCAGCTCACCACCGAACAGGGGGTGGGTTAATTCCGATACGCAGTATTTT.

V usage is TRBV5-5 and J usage is TRBJ1-6; 7 nucleotides match TRBD1. Germline-derived CDR1 and CDR2 are SGHKS and YYEKEE (reference sequence). This CDR3 spans 13 amino acids. Losses at the gene ends were 4 bases for V and 7 bases for J; bases not matched to a gene: 2. The CDR3 sequence: CASSPGGNSPLHF. For the CDR3, the DNA is TGTGCCAGCAGCCCAGGGGGGAATTCACCCCTCCACTTT.

This sequence joins TRBV20-1 and TRBJ2-5, with 13 bases fitting TRBD2. Germline V lookup: CDR1 DFQATT, CDR2 SNEGSKA (reference sequence). V shed 3 bases, J shed 0 bases, and the junction held 4 bases outside the gene matches. The CDR3 runs 16 residues. The CDR3 nucleotides are TGCAGTGCTAGTGGGGGACTAGCGGGAAACCAAGAGACCCAGTACTTC. Translated: CSASGGLAGNQETQYF.

The chain is built from TRBV28 and TRBJ2-5; weak D call: TRBD1 (5 bases). Per the germline V gene, CDR1 is MDHEN and CDR2 is SYDVKM. V lost 7 bases, J lost 3 bases, and 12 bases lay in between. This CDR3 region has 13 residues. CDR3 in DNA: TGTGCCAGCATTCAGGGTGTCGAAGAGACCCAGTACTTC. Protein product: CASIQGVEETQYF.